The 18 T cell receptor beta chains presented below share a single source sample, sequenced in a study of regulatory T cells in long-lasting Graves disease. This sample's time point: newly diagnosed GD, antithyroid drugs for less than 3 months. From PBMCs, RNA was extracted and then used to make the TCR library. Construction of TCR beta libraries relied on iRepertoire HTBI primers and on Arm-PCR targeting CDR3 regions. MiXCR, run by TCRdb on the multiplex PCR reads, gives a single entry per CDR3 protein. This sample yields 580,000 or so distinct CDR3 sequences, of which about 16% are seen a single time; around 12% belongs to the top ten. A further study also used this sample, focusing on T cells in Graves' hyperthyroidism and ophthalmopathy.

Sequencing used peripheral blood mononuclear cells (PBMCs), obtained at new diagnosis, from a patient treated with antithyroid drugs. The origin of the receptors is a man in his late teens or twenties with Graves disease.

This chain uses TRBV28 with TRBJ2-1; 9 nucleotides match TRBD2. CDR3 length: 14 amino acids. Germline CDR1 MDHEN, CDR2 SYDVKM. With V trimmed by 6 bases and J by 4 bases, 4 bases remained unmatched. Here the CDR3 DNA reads TGTGCCAGCAGACCCACTAGCGGGTACAATGAGCAGTTCTTC. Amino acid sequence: CASRPTSGYNEQFF.

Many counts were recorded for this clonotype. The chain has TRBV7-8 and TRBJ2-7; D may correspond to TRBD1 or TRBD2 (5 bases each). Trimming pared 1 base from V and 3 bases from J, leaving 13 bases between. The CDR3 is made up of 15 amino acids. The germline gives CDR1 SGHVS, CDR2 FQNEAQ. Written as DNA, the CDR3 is TGTGCCAGCAGCTTAGTAAGGGACCGCTTCTACGAGCAGTACTTC. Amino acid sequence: CASSLVRDRFYEQYF.

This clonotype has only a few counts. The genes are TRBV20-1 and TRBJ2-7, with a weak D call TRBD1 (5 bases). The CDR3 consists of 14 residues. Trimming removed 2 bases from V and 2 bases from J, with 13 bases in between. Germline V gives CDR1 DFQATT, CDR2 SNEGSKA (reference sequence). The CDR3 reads CSARSTDIAYEQYF. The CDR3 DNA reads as TGCAGTGCTAGATCGACAGACATCGCCTACGAGCAGTACTTC.

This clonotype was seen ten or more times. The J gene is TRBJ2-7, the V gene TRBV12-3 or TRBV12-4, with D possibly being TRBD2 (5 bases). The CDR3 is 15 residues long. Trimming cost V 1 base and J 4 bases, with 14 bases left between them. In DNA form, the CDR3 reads TGTGCCAGCAGTTTAGGGACGGCGGGCCCATACGAGCAGTACTTC. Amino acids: CASSLGTAGPYEQYF.

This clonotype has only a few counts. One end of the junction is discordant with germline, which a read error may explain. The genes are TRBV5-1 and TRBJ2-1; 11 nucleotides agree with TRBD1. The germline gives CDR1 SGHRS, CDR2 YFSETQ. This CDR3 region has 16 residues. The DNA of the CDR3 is TGTGCCAGCAGCTACCCAGGGACAGGGGGGTTCGATGAGCAGTTCTTC. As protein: CASSYPGTGGFDEQFF.

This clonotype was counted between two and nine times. In DNA form, the CDR3 reads TGTGCCAGCACGGACAGGGTTAGTTCACCCCTCCACTTT. Amino acid sequence: CASTDRVSSPLHF. The chain has TRBV6-2 or TRBV6-3 and TRBJ1-6; 8 positions match TRBD1. The CDR3 contains 13 residues. The germline gives CDR1 MNHEY, CDR2 SVGEGT. V was clipped by 7 bases and J by 9 bases; unmatched bases: 5.

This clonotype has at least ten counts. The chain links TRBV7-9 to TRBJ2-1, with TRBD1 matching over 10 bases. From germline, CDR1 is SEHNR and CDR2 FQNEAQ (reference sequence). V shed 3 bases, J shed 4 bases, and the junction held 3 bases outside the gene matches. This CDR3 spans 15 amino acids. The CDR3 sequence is CASSFPGQGYNEQFF. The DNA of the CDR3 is TGTGCCAGCAGCTTTCCGGGACAGGGGTACAATGAGCAGTTCTTC.

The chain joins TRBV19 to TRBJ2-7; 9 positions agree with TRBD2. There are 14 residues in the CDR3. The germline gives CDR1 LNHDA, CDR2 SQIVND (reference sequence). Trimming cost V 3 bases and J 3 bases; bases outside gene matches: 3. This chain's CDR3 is CASSMAGGGYEQYF. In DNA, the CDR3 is TGTGCCAGTAGTATGGCGGGAGGGGGCTACGAGCAGTACTTC.

CDR3 amino acids: CASSIDPGRGEQYF. Here the CDR3 DNA reads TGTGCCAGTAGTATAGATCCAGGGAGAGGCGAGCAGTACTTC. The chain is built from TRBV19 and TRBJ2-7; TRBD1 or TRBD2 may be the D gene (5 bases each). Per the germline V gene, CDR1 is LNHDA and CDR2 is SQIVND (reference sequence). V lost 0 bases and J lost 6, with 12 bases in between. The CDR3 consists of 14 residues.

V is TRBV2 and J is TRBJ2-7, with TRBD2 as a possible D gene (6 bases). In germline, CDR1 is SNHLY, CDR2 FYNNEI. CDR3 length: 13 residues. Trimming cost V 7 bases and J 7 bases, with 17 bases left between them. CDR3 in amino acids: CASNDLGGQEQYF. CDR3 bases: TGTGCCAGCAACGATTTAGGAGGGCAGGAGCAGTACTTC.

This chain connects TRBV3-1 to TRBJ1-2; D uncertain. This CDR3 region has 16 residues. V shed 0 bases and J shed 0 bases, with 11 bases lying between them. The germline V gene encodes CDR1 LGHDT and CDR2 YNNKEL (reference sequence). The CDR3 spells CASSQDLRSSNYGYTF. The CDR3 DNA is TGTGCCAGCAGCCAAGATTTACGGTCCTCTAACTATGGCTACACCTTC.

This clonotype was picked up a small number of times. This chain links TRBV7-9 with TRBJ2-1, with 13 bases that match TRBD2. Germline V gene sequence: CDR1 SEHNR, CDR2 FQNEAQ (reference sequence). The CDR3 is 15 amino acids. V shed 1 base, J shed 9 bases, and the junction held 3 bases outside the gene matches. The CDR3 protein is CASSLEGLAGAEQFF. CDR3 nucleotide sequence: TGTGCCAGCAGCTTAGAAGGACTAGCGGGAGCTGAGCAGTTCTTC.

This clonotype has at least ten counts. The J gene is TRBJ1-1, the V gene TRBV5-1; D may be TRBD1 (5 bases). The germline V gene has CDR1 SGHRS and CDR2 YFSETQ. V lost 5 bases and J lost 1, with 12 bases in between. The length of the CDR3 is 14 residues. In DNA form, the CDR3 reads TGCGCCAGCAGGGAGACAGCCAAGAACACTGAAGCTTTCTTT. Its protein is CASRETAKNTEAFF.

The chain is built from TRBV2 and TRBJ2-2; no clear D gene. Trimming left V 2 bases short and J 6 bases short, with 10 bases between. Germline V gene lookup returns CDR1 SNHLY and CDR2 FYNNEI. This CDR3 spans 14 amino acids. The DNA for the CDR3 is TGTGCCAGCAGTGAAAATGGGGTAGCCGGGGAGCTGTTTTTT. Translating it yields CASSENGVAGELFF.

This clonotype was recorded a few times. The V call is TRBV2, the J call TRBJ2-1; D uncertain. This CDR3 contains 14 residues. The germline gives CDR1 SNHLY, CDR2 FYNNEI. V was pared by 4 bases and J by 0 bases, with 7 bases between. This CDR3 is CASSGLSSYNEQFF. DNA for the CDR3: TGTGCCAGCAGTGGTCTGAGCTCCTACAATGAGCAGTTCTTC.

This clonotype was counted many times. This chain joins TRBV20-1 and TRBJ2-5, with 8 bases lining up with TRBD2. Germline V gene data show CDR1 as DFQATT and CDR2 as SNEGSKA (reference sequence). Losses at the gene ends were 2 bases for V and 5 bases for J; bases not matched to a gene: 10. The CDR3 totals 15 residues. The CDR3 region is CSARPPGTSMETQYF. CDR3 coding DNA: TGCAGTGCTAGACCCCCCGGGACTAGTATGGAGACCCAGTACTTC.

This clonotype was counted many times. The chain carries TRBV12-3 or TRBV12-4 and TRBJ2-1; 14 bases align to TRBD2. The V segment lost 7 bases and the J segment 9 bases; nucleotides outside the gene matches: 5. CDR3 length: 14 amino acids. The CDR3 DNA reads TGTGCCAGCACACCGGGACTAGCGGGAGTTGAGCAGTTCTTC. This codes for CASTPGLAGVEQFF.

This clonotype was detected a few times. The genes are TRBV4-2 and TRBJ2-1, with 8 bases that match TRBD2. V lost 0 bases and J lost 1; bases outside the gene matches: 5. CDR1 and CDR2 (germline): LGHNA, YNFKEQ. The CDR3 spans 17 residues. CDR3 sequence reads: CASSQDTSGASYNEQFF. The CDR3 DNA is TGTGCCAGCAGCCAAGACACTAGCGGAGCTTCCTACAATGAGCAGTTCTTC.